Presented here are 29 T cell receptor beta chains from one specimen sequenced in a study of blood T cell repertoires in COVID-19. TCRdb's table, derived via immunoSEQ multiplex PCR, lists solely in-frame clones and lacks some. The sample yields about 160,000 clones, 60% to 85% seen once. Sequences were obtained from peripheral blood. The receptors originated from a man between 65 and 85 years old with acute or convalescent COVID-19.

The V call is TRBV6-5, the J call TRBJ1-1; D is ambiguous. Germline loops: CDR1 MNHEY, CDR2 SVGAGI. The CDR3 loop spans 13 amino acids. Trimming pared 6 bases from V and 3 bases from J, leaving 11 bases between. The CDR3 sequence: CASSQRRYTEAFF. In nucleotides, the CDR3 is TGTGCCAGCAGCCAAAGGAGGTACACTGAAGCTTTCTTT.

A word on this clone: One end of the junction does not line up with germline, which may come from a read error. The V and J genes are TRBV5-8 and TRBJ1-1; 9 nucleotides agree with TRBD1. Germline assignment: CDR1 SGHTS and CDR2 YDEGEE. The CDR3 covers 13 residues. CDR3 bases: TGTGCCAGCAGCTTGGCTGATCGGGGACAGGGCCTCTTT. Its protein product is CASSLADRGQGLF.

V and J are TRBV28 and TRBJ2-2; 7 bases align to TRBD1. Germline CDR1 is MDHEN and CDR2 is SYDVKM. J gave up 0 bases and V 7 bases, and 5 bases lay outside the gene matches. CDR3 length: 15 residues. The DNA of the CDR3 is TGTGCCAGCACCTTAGGGGGCGCGAACACCGGGGAGCTGTTTTTT. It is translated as CASTLGGANTGELFF.

CDR3 bases: TGTGCCAGCAGCCACGGGGGACTAGCGATCACAGATACGCAGTATTTT. Its translation: CASSHGGLAITDTQYF. The genes are TRBV4-2 and TRBJ2-3; TRBD2 matches at 10 bases. CDR3 length: 16 residues. The ends lost 3 bases at V and 2 bases at J; junction bases unmatched: 5. Germline CDR1 and CDR2: LGHNA and YNFKEQ.

CDR3 coding DNA: TGTGCCAGCAACCCTTGGGACAGTGCCTACCTCCACTTT. Translation gives CASNPWDSAYLHF. The chain uses TRBV2 and TRBJ1-6; 7 bases agree with TRBD1. V dropped 7 bases and J dropped 15; count of bases not matched to a gene: 12. The CDR3 spans 13 residues. Germline values: CDR1 SNHLY, CDR2 FYNNEI.

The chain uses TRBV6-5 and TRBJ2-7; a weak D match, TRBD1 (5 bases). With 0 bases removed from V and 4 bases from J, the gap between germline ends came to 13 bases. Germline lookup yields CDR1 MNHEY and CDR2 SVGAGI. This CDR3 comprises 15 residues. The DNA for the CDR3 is TGTGCCAGCAGTTACTCAGGGGTCCAGGCTTACGAGCAGTACTTC. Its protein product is CASSYSGVQAYEQYF.

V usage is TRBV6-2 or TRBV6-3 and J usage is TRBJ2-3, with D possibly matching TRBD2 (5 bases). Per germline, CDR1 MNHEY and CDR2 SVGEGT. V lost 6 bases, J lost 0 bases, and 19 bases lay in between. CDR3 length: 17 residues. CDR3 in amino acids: CASSRGGVAESTDTQYF. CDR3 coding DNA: TGTGCCAGCAGCCGCGGAGGTGTCGCGGAGAGCACAGATACGCAGTATTTT.

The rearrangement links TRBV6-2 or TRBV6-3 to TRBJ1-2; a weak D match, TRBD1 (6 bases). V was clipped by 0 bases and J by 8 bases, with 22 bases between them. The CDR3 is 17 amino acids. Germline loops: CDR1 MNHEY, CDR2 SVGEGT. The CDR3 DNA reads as TGTGCCAGCAGTTACTCGGTCAGGGCAGGGGATACCTCCGGCTACACCTTC. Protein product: CASSYSVRAGDTSGYTF.

CDR3 sequence: CASSGREPSYNEQFF. CDR3 DNA sequence: TGTGCCAGCAGCGGTCGGGAGCCCTCCTACAATGAGCAGTTCTTC. This sequence joins TRBV7-9 and TRBJ2-1; a possible D gene is TRBD2 (6 bases). V was clipped by 5 bases and J by 0 bases, with 11 bases between them. Germline V lookup: CDR1 SEHNR, CDR2 FQNEAQ (reference sequence). This CDR3 spans 15 amino acids.

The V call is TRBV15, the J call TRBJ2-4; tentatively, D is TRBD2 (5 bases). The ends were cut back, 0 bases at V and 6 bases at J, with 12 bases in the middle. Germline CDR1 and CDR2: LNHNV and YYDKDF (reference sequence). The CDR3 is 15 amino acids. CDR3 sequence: CATSRDPAEGNIQYF. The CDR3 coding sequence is TGTGCCACCAGCAGAGATCCGGCAGAGGGAAACATTCAGTACTTC.

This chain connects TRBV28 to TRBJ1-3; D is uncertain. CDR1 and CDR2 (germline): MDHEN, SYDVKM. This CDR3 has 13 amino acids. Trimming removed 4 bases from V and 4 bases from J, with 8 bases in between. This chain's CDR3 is CASSSSPGNTIYF. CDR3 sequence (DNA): TGTGCCAGCAGTTCGTCTCCGGGAAACACCATATATTTT.

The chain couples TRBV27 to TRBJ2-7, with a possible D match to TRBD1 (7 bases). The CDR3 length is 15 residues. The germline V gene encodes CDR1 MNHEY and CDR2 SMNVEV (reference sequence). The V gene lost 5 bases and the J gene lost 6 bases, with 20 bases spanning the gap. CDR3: CASSTTSPGGSEQYF. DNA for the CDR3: TGTGCCAGCAGTACAACCTCGCCAGGGGGGAGCGAGCAGTACTTC.

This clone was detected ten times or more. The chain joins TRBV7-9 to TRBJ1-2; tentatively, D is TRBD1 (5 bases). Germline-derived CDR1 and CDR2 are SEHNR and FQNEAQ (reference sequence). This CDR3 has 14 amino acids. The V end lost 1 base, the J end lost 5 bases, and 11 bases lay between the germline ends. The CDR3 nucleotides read TGTGCCAGCAGCTTAGGGACATCTTCTTATGGCTACACCTTC. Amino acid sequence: CASSLGTSSYGYTF. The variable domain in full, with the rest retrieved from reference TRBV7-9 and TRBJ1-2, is DTGVSQNPRHKITKRGQNVTFRCDPISEHNRLYWYRQTLGQGPEFLTYFQNEAQLEKSRLLSDRFSAERPKGSFSTLEIQRTEQGDSAMYLCASSLGTSSYGYTFGSGTRLTVV.

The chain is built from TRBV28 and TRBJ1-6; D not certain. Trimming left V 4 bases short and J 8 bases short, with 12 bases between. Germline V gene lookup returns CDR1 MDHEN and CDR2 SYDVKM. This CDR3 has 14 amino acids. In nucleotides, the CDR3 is TGTGCCAGCAGTTGGGCTTTGTTGGATTCACCCCTCCACTTT. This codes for CASSWALLDSPLHF.

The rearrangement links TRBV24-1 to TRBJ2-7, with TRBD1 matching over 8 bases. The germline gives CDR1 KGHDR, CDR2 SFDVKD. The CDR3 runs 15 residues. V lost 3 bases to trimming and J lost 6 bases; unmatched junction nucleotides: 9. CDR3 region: CATSDARQGTGEQYF. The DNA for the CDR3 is TGTGCCACCAGTGATGCCAGACAGGGGACGGGCGAGCAGTACTTC.

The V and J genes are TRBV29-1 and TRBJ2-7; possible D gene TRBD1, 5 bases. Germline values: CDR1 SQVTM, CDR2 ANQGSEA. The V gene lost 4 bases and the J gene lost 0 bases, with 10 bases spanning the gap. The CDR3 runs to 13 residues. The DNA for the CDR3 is TGCAGCGTTGGGGCAGGGTTCTCCTACGAGCAGTACTTC. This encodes CSVGAGFSYEQYF.

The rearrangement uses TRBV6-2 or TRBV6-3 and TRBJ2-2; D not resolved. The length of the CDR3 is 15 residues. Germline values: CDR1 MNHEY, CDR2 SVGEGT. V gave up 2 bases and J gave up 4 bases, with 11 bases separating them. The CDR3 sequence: CASSYVPRFTGELFF. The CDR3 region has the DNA TGTGCCAGCAGTTACGTCCCTAGATTCACCGGGGAGCTGTTTTTT.

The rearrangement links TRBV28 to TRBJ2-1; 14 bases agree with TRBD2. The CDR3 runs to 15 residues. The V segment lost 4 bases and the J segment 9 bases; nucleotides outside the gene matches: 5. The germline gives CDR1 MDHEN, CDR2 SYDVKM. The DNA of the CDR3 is TGTGCCAGCAGTTCCGGGACTAGCGGGAGTAGTGAGCAGTTCTTC. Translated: CASSSGTSGSSEQFF. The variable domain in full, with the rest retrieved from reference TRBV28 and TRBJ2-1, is DVKVTQSSRYLVKRTGEKVFLECVQDMDHENMFWYRQDPGLGLRLIYFSYDVKMKEKGDIPEGYSVSREKKERFSLILESASTNQTSMYLCASSSGTSGSSEQFFGPGTRLTVL.

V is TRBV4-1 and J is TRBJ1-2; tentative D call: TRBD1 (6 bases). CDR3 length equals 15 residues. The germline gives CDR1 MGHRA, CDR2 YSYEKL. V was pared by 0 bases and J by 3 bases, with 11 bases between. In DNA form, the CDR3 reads TGCGCCAGCAGCCAAGACAGGGGCAGGGACTATGGCTACACCTTC. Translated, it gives CASSQDRGRDYGYTF.

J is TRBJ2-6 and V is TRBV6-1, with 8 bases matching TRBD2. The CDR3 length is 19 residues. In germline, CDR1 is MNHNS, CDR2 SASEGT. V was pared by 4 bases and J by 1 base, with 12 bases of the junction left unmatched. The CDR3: CASSAQAGGAFSGANVLTF. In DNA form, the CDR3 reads TGTGCCAGCAGTGCCCAGGCGGGGGGCGCTTTTTCTGGGGCCAACGTCCTGACTTTC.

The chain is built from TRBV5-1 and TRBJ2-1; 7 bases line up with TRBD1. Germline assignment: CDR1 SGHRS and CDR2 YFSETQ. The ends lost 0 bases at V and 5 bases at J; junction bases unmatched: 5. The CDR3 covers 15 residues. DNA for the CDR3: TGCGCCAGCAGCTTGGTGACAGGGTCCAACAATGAGCAGTTCTTC. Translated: CASSLVTGSNNEQFF.

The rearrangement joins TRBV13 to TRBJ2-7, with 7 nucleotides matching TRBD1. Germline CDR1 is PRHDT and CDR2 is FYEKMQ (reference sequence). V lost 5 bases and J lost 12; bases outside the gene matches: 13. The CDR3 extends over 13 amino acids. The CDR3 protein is CASSLRQGQAMYF. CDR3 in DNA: TGTGCCAGCAGCCTTCGACAGGGCCAGGCGATGTACTTC.

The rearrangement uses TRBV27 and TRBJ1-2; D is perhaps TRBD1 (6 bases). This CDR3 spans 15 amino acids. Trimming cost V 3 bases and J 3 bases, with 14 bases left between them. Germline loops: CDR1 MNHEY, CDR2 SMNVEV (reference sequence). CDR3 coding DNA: TGTGCCAGCAGTTTTTCCCGGGCAGGGGACTATGGCTACACCTTC. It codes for CASSFSRAGDYGYTF.

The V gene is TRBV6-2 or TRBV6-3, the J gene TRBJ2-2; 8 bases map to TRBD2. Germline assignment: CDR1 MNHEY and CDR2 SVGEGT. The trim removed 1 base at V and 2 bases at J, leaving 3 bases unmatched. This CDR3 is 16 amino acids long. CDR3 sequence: CASSYLREGNTGELFF. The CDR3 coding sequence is TGTGCCAGCAGTTACTTACGGGAGGGAAACACCGGGGAGCTGTTTTTT.

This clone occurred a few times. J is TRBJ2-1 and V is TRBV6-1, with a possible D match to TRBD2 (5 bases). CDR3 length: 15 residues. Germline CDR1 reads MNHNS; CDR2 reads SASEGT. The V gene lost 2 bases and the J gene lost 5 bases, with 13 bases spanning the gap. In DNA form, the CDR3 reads TGTGCCAGCAGTGAATTGATACTGACTAACAATGAGCAGTTCTTC. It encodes CASSELILTNNEQFF.

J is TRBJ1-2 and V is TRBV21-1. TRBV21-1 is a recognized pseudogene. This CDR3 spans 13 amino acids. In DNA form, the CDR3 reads TGTGCCAGCAGCAAAGATTCGGGCTATGGCTACACCTTC. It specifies CASSKDSGYGYTF.

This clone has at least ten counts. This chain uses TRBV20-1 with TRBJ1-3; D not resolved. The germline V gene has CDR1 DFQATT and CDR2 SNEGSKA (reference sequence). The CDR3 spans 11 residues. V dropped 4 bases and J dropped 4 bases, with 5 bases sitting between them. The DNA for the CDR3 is TGCAGTGCTAAAACAGGAAACACCATATATTTT. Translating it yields CSAKTGNTIYF.

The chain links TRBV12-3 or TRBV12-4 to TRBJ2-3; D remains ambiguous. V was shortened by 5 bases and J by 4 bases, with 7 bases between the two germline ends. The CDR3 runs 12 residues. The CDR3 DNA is TGTGCCAGCAGTCTCCCCTCAGATACGCAGTATTTT. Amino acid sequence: CASSLPSDTQYF.

The CDR3 spells CASSRDRRIEAFF. The CDR3 DNA reads as TGTGCCAGCAGTCGGGACAGGAGAATTGAAGCTTTCTTT. J is TRBJ1-1 and V is TRBV6-5; 8 nucleotides align to TRBD1. From germline, CDR1 is MNHEY and CDR2 SVGAGI. Losses at the gene ends were 5 bases for V and 7 bases for J; bases not matched to a gene: 6. The CDR3 loop spans 13 amino acids.